This T cell receptor (beta chain) was sequenced in a study of CD8 T cells in Susac syndrome. Study information: Patients with Susac syndrome, at blood draw, were therapy-naive, on corticosteroids, or on intravenous immunoglobulin alone.

Germline-derived CDR1 and CDR2 are MDHEN and SYDVKM. Trimming cost V 5 bases and J 0 bases; bases outside gene matches: 9. This CDR3 has 16 amino acids. Random hexamers were used to reverse transcribe the RNA input (about 0.5 to 1 ug). TCRdb reprocessed the immunoSEQ multiplex PCR reads via MiXCR and lists one record per CDR3 protein. The sample records roughly 160,000 distinct CDR3 sequences, about 96% being singletons. The chain links TRBV28 to TRBJ1-1; 7 nucleotides line up with TRBD1. The origin of this receptor is a human donor with Susac syndrome. Sequences were obtained from CD4+ T cells from PBMCs. The CDR3 is CASSPVPGQMNTEAFF. In nucleotides, the CDR3 is TGTGCCAGCAGTCCCGTACCGGGACAGATGAACACTGAAGCTTTCTTT.